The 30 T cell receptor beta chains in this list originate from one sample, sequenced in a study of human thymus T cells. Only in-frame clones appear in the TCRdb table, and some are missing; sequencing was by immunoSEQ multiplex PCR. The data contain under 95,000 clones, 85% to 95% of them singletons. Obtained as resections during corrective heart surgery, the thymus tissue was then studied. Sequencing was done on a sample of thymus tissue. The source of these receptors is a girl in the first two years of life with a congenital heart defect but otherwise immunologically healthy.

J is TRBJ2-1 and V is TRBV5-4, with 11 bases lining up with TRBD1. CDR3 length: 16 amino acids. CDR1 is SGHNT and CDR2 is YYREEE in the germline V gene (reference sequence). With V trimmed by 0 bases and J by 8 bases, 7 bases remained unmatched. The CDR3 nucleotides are TGTGCCAGCAGCTTGGAGTGGGGACAGGGGGTGGATGAGCAGTTCTTC. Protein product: CASSLEWGQGVDEQFF. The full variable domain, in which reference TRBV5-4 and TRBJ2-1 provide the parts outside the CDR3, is ETGVTQSPTHLIKTRGQQVTLRCSSQSGHNTVSWYQQALGQGPQFIFQYYREEENGRGNFPPRFSGLQFPNYSSELNVNALELDDSALYLCASSLEWGQGVDEQFFGPGTRLTVL.

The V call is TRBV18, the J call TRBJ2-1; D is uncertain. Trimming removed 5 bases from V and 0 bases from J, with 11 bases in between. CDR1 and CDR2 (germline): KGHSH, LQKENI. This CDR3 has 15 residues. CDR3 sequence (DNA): TGTGCCAGCTCATCTGACTTGAGCTCCTACAATGAGCAGTTCTTC. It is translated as CASSSDLSSYNEQFF. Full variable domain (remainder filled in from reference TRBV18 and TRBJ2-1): NAGVMQNPRHLVRRRGQEARLRCSPMKGHSHVYWYRQLPEEGLKFMVYLQKENIIDESGMPKERFSAEFPKEGPSILRIQQVVRGDSAAYFCASSSDLSSYNEQFFGPGTRLTVL.

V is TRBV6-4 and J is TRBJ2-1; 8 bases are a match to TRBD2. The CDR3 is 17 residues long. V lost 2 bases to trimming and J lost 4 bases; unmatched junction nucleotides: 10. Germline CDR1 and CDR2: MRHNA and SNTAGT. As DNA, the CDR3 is TGTGCCAGCAGTGACGTATTTAGCGGGGTGCATTACAATGAGCAGTTCTTC. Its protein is CASSDVFSGVHYNEQFF.

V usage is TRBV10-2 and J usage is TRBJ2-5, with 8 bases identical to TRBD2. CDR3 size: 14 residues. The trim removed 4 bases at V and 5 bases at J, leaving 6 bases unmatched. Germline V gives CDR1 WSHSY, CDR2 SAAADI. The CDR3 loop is CASSGTSYGETQYF. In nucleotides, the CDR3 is TGCGCCAGCAGTGGGACTAGCTATGGGGAGACCCAGTACTTC.

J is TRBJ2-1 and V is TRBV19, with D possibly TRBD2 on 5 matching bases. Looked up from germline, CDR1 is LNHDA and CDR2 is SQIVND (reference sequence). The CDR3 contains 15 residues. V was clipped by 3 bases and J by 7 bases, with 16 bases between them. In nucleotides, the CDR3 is TGTGCCAGTAGTATGAGGAGCGCGGGTAGGAATGAGCAGTTCTTC. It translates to CASSMRSAGRNEQFF.

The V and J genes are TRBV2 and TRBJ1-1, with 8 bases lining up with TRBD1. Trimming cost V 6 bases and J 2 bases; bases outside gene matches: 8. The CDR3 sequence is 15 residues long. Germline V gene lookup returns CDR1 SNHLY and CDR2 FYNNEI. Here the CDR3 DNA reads TGTGCCAGCAGCAGGCAGGGGGCGTCAAACACTGAAGCTTTCTTT. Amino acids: CASSRQGASNTEAFF.

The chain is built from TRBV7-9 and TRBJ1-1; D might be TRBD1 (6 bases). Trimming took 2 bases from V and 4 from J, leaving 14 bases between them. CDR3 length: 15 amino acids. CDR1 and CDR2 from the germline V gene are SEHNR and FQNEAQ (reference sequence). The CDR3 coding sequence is TGTGCCAGCAGCTTAATTTGCCAGACAGGCACTGAAGCTTTCTTT. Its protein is CASSLICQTGTEAFF.

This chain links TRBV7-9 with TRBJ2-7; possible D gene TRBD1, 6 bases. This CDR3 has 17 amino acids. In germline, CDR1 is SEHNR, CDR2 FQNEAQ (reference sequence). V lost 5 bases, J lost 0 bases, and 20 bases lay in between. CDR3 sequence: CASSPRLDSESSYEQYF. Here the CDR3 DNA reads TGTGCCAGCAGCCCCCGTTTGGACAGCGAGAGCTCCTACGAGCAGTACTTC.

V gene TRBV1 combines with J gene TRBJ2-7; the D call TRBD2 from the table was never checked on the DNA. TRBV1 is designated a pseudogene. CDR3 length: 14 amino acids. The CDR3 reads CTSIILAHTYEQYF. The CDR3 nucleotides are TGCACCAGCATAATACTAGCGCACACCTACGAGCAGTACTTC.

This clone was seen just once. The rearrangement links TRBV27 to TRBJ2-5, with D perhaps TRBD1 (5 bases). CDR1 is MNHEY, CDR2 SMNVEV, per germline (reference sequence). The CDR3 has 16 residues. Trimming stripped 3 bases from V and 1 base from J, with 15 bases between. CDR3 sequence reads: CASSLLGTQVQETQYF. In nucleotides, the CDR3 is TGTGCCAGCAGTTTGTTGGGAACACAGGTCCAAGAGACCCAGTACTTC.

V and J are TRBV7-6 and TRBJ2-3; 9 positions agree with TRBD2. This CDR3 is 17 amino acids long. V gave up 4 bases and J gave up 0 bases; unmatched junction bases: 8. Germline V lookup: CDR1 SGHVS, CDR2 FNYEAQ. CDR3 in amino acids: CASSWPSSGGSTDTQYF. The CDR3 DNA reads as TGTGCCAGCAGCTGGCCCAGTAGCGGGGGTAGCACAGATACGCAGTATTTT.

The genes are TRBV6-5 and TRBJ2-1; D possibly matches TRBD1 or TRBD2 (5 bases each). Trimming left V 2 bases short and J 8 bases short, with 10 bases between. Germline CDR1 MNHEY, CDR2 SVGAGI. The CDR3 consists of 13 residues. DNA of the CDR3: TGTGCCAGCAGTTACGGGGGTTTCGATGAGCAGTTCTTC. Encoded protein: CASSYGGFDEQFF.

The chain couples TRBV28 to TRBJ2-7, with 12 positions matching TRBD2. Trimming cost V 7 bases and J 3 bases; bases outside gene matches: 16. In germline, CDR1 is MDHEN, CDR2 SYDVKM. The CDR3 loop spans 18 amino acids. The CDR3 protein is CASTAFLAGGGNVYEQYF. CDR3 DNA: TGTGCCAGCACCGCTTTCCTAGCGGGAGGGGGTAATGTCTACGAGCAGTACTTC.

Written as DNA, the CDR3 is TGTGCCAGCAGCGTAAGGACTGAAGATACGCAGTATTTT. Residues: CASSVRTEDTQYF. This rearrangement joins TRBV9 to TRBJ2-3, with a tentative D call TRBD2 (5 bases). Between the trimmed V and J ends, which lost 1 base and 5 bases, there was a span of 8 bases. Germline assignment: CDR1 SGDLS and CDR2 YYNGEE. The CDR3 is 13 residues long. Full variable domain (outside the CDR3, taken from reference TRBV9 and TRBJ2-3): DSGVTQTPKHLITATGQRVTLRCSPRSGDLSVYWYQQSLDQGLQFLIQYYNGEERAKGNILERFSAQQFPDLHSELNLSSLELGDSALYFCASSVRTEDTQYFGPGTRLTVL.

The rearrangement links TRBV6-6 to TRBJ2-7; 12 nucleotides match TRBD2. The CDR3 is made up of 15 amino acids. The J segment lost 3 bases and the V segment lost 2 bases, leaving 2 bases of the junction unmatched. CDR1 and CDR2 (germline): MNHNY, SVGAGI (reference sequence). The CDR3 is CASSYPTSGSYEQYF. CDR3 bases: TGTGCCAGCAGTTACCCGACTAGCGGGAGCTACGAGCAGTACTTC.

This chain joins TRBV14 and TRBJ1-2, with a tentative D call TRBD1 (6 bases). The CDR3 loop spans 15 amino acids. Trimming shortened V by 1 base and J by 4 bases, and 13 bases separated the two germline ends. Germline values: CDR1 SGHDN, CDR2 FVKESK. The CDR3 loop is CASSQGGQGSYGYTF. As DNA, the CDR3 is TGTGCCAGCAGCCAAGGAGGGCAGGGGAGCTATGGCTACACCTTC.

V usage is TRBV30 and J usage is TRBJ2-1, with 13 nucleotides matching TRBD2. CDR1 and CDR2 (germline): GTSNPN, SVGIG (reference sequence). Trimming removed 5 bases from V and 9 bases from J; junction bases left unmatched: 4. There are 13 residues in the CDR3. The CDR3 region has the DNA TGTGCCTGGGGACTAGCGGGAGAGGCTGAGCAGTTCTTC. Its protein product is CAWGLAGEAEQFF.

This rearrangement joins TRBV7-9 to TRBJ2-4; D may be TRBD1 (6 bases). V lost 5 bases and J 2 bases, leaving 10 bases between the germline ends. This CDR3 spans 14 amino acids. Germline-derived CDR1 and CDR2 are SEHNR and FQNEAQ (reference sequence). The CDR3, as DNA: TGTGCCAGCAGCCCACGGGACACCAAAAACATTCAGTACTTC. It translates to CASSPRDTKNIQYF.

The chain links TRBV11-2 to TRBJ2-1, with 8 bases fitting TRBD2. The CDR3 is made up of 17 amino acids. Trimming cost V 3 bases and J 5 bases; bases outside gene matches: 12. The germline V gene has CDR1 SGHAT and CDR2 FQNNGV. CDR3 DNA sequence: TGTGCCAGCAGCTTTTATCGGGAGGGCCCGAAAAACAATGAGCAGTTCTTC. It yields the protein CASSFYREGPKNNEQFF.

The CDR3 DNA follows: TGTGCCAGCAGTTATGGTTCGGGACACCGTAATGAAAAACTGTTTTTT. Its translation: CASSYGSGHRNEKLFF. The chain combines TRBV6-6 with TRBJ1-4, with D possibly TRBD1 on 6 matching bases. Germline CDR1 is MNHNY and CDR2 is SVGAGI (reference sequence). Trimming took 3 bases from V and 4 from J, leaving 15 bases between them. CDR3 length: 16 residues.

The CDR3 sequence: CAISDSGTGGPLPPYEQYF. Here the CDR3 DNA reads TGTGCCATCAGTGACTCCGGGACAGGGGGCCCCCTACCACCCTACGAGCAGTACTTC. This chain uses TRBV10-3 with TRBJ2-7; 12 nucleotides align to TRBD1. V was clipped by 3 bases and J by 2 bases; unmatched bases: 14. Per the germline V gene, CDR1 is ENHRY and CDR2 is SYGVKD. The CDR3 has 19 residues.

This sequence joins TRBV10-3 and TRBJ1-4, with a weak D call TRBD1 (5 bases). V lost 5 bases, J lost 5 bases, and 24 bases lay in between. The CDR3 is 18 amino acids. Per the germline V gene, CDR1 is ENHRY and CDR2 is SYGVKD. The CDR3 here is CAISLHPQGRLSNEKLFF. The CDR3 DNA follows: TGTGCCATCAGTTTACATCCCCAGGGTCGGCTCTCCAATGAAAAACTGTTTTTT.

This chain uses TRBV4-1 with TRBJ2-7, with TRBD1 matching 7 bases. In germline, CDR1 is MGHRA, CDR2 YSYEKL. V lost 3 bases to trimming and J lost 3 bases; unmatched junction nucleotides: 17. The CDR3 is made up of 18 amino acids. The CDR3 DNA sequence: TGCGCCAGCAGCCAGCAACAGGGGAATTGGCGAGGGTACTACGAGCAGTACTTC. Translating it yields CASSQQQGNWRGYYEQYF.

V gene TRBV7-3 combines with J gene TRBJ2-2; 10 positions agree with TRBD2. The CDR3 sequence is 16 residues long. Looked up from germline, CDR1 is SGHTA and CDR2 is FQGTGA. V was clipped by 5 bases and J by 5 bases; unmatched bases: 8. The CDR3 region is CASSIYPGLATGELFF. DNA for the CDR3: TGTGCCAGCAGCATCTATCCGGGACTAGCGACCGGGGAGCTGTTTTTT.

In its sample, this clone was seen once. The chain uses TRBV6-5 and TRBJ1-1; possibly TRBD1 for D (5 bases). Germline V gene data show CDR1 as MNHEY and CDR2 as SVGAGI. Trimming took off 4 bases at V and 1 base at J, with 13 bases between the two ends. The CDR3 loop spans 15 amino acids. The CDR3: CASSSSGTRNTEAFF. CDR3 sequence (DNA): TGTGCCAGCAGTTCATCCGGGACGAGGAACACTGAAGCTTTCTTT.

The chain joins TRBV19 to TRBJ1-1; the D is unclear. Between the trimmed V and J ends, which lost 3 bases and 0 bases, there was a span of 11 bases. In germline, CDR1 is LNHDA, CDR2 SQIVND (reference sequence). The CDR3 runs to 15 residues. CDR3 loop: CASSMSLWVNTEAFF. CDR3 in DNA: TGTGCCAGTAGTATGAGCCTTTGGGTGAACACTGAAGCTTTCTTT.

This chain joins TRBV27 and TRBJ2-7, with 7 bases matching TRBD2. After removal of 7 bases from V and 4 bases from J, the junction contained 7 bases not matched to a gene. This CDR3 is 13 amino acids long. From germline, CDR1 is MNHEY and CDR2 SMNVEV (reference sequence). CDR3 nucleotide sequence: TGTGCCAGCAAAAAGGCTAGCGGTTACGAGCAGTACTTC. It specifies CASKKASGYEQYF.

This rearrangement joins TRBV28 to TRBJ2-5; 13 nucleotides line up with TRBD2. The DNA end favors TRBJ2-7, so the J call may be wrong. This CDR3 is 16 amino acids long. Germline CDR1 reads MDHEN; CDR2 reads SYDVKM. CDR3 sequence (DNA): TGTGCCAGCAGTCCAGGGACTAGCGGGACCTCCTACGAGCAGTACTTC. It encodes CASSPGTSGTSYEQYF.

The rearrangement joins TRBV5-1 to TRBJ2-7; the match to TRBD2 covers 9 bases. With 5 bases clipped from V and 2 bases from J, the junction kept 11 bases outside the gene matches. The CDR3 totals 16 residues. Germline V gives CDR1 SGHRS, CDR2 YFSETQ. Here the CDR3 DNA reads TGCGCCAGCAGACCGTACTCCCTAGCGGGGACCTACGAGCAGTACTTC. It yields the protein CASRPYSLAGTYEQYF.

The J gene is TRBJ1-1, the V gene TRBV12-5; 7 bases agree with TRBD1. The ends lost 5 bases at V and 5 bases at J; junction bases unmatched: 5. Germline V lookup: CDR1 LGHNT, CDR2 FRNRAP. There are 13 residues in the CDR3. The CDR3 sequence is CASGTRGRTEAFF. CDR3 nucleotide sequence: TGTGCTAGTGGTACGAGGGGGCGTACTGAAGCTTTCTTT.